Shown below are 5 T cell receptor beta chains from a single sample sequenced in a study of T cell changes during pregnancy in multiple sclerosis. Sequencing was performed with immunoSEQ multiplex PCR; in TCRdb, only in-frame clones are kept and a portion is missing. This sample carries approximately 40,000 clones, about 92% of them seen once, and the ten largest clones take more than 5%. The starting material was CD8+ T cells from peripheral blood mononuclear cells, obtained in the third trimester of pregnancy. The receptors derive from a female donor with multiple sclerosis, enrolled in a pregnancy study.

This chain connects TRBV30 to TRBJ1-5; the D gene is possibly TRBD1 (5 bases). Per germline, CDR1 GTSNPN and CDR2 SVGIG (reference sequence). With 2 bases removed from V and 5 bases from J, the gap between germline ends came to 13 bases. The CDR3 has 14 residues. The CDR3 protein is CAWSRRGGDQPQHF. The CDR3 DNA is TGTGCCTGGAGTCGAAGGGGCGGGGATCAGCCCCAGCATTTT.

The gene calls are TRBV7-2 and TRBJ2-5, with a tentative D call TRBD2 (6 bases). Trimming took off 2 bases at V and 5 bases at J, with 18 bases between the two ends. This CDR3 has 16 amino acids. CDR1 and CDR2 from the germline V gene are SGHTA and FQGNSA. The CDR3 reads CASSLRRVGGVETQYF. The CDR3 DNA sequence: TGTGCCAGCAGCTTAAGACGTGTCGGGGGAGTGGAGACCCAGTACTTC. The full variable domain, with the rest looked up from reference TRBV7-2 and TRBJ2-5, is GAGVSQSPSNKVTEKGKDVELRCDPISGHTALYWYRQSLGQGLEFLIYFQGNSAPDKSGLPSDRFSAERTGGSVSTLTIQRTQQEDSAVYLCASSLRRVGGVETQYFGPGTRLLVL.

To note about this clone: Mismatch with germline at one junction end may stem from a read error. The V and J genes are TRBV7-7 and TRBJ2-2; D ambiguous. Per germline, CDR1 SSHAT and CDR2 FNYEAQ (reference sequence). The CDR3 is 13 amino acids. The CDR3 loop reads CASSLDYYGELFF. CDR3 DNA sequence: TGTGCTAGCAGCTTAGATTATTACGGGGAGCTGTTTTTT.

This chain's CDR3 is CSVEAGLEVPEQFF. DNA for the CDR3: TGCAGCGTTGAGGCGGGACTAGAAGTCCCTGAGCAGTTCTTC. The rearrangement joins TRBV29-1 to TRBJ2-1; TRBD2 agrees at 8 bases. CDR1 SQVTM and CDR2 ANQGSEA come from the germline V gene. The CDR3 covers 14 residues. V shed 3 bases and J 9 bases; nucleotides not matched to a gene: 10.

The genes are TRBV19 and TRBJ1-2, with D maybe TRBD1 (5 bases). Trimming cost V 0 bases and J 14 bases, with 13 bases left between them. The CDR3 spans 12 residues. The V gene's germline CDR1 is LNHDA and CDR2 SQIVND (reference sequence). In nucleotides, the CDR3 is TGTGCCAGTAGTATAGACAGGGTTCGGTGGACCTTC. This translates into CASSIDRVRWTF.